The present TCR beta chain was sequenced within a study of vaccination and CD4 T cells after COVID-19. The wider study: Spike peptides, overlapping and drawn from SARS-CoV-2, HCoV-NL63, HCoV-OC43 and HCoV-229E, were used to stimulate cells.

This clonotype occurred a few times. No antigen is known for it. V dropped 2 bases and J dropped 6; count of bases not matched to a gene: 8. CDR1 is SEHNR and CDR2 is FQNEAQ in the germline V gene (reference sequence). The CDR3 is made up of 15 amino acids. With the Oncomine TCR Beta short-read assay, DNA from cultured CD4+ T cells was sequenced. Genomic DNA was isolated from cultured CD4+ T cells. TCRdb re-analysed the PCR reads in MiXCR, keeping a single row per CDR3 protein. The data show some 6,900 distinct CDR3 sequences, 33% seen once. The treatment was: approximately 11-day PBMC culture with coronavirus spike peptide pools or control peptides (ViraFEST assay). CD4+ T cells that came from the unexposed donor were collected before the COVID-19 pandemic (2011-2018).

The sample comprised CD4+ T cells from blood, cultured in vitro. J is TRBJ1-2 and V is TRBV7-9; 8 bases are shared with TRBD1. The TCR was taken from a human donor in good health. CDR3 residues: CASSLMGQDIDGYTF. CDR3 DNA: TGTGCCAGCAGCTTAATGGGACAGGACATCGATGGCTACACCTTC.